Shown below are 27 T cell receptor beta chains from a single sample sequenced in a study of prognosis after radiotherapy for stage I lung cancer. Two rounds of multiplex PCR amplified TCR beta CDR3 from genomic DNA. Gene-specific TRBV and TRBJ primers were used in PCR round one. TCRdb reprocessed the multiplex PCR reads via MiXCR and lists one record per CDR3 protein. The sample records about 13,000 distinct CDR3 sequences, approximately 30% being singletons. The source material was PBMCs, sampled before or after stereotactic body radiation therapy (not recorded which). The receptors were gathered from a donor aged 50 or older with non-small cell lung cancer.

This clonotype appeared many times. The V call is TRBV7-9, the J call TRBJ2-3; 9 positions match TRBD2. In germline, CDR1 is SEHNR, CDR2 FQNEAQ (reference sequence). V trimming: 3 bases; J trimming: 3 bases; junction bases outside the gene matches: 7. The CDR3 covers 16 residues. In DNA, the CDR3 is TGTGCCAGCAGCTTGAGGGCGGGAGGGCCAACAGATACGCAGTATTTT. Its translation is CASSLRAGGPTDTQYF.

This clonotype was seen ten or more times. This chain links TRBV19 with TRBJ2-5, with 10 nucleotides matching TRBD2. V shed 3 bases and J 5 bases; nucleotides not matched to a gene: 6. In germline, CDR1 is LNHDA, CDR2 SQIVND (reference sequence). The CDR3 covers 15 residues. The CDR3 coding sequence is TGTGCCAGTAGTATCTCTAGCGGGAGTTCCGAGACCCAGTACTTC. Its translation: CASSISSGSSETQYF.

Concerning this clonotype itself: A far larger clone is only one base removed, so a read error is likely. The CDR3 reads CASSLLWREYEQFF. CDR3 coding DNA: TGTGCCAGCAGCCTCCTGTGGCGGGAGTATGAGCAGTTCTTC. This chain joins TRBV7-9 and TRBJ2-1, with 7 bases aligning to TRBD2. Germline V gene sequence: CDR1 SEHNR, CDR2 FQNEAQ (reference sequence). CDR3 length: 14 residues. Trimming cost V 5 bases and J 8 bases; bases outside gene matches: 9.

There are many counts of this clonotype. This chain uses TRBV12-3 or TRBV12-4 with TRBJ2-3; D possibly corresponds to TRBD2 (5 bases). Trimming cost V 2 bases and J 0 bases, with 12 bases left between them. This CDR3 spans 16 amino acids. CDR3 nucleotides: TGTGCCAGCAGTTTAAGGACTCGTGGGAGCACAGATACGCAGTATTTT. Translation: CASSLRTRGSTDTQYF.

This clonotype came up many times. This sequence joins TRBV28 and TRBJ1-4, with 8 nucleotides matching TRBD1. Trimming removed 8 bases from V and 3 bases from J; junction bases left unmatched: 8. Germline CDR1 MDHEN, CDR2 SYDVKM. The CDR3 covers 15 residues. The chain's CDR3 is CASRSGQGPNEKLFF. The CDR3 region has the DNA TGTGCCAGCCGATCCGGACAGGGACCTAATGAAAAACTGTTTTTT.

This clonotype was picked up many times. The chain links TRBV2 to TRBJ2-7, with D possibly TRBD2 on 6 matching bases. Trimming pared 3 bases from V and 6 bases from J, leaving 15 bases between. Germline CDR1 is SNHLY and CDR2 is FYNNEI. The length of the CDR3 is 14 residues. In DNA, the CDR3 is TGTGCCAGCAGTGAGATGACTAGTGGAGTCGAGCAGTACTTC. This translates into CASSEMTSGVEQYF.

A remark on this clonotype: With a much larger clone just one base away, this may be a read error. The rearrangement links TRBV27 to TRBJ2-5; D call uncertain. The CDR3 runs to 15 residues. Germline CDR1 MNHEY, CDR2 SMNVEV (reference sequence). V gave up 5 bases and J gave up 5 bases, with 18 bases separating them. Here the CDR3 DNA reads TGTGCCAGCAGTCCCCTGAAGTGGGATGGTGAGACCCAGTACTTC. This sequence encodes CASSPLKWDGETQYF.

The V gene is TRBV4-2, the J gene TRBJ1-6; D gene uncertain. Trimming stripped 6 bases from V and 1 base from J, with 13 bases between. Germline V gene data show CDR1 as LGHNA and CDR2 as YNFKEQ. The CDR3 spans 16 residues. The CDR3 sequence is CASSLIPGSYNSPLHF. The CDR3 DNA sequence: TGTGCCAGCAGTCTCATTCCGGGATCCTATAATTCACCCCTCCACTTT.

This clonotype was seen at least ten times. This sequence joins TRBV14 and TRBJ1-1; D gene uncertain. In germline, CDR1 is SGHDN, CDR2 FVKESK. This CDR3 comprises 13 residues. Trimming pared 4 bases from V and 5 bases from J, leaving 11 bases between. CDR3 sequence (DNA): TGTGCCAGCAGCCCCTGGCCGGTTACTGAAGCTTTCTTT. Its protein product is CASSPWPVTEAFF.

Of note for this clonotype: Sequence at one end of the junction differs from germline and may be a read error. The chain has TRBV19 and TRBJ2-2, with D possibly matching TRBD2 (6 bases). This CDR3 has 18 amino acids. From germline, CDR1 is LNHDA and CDR2 SQIVND (reference sequence). CDR3 bases: TGTGCCAGTACCTATCTACGGACTATCGGAACGAATACCGGGGAGCTGTTTTTT. Its protein product is CASTYLRTIGTNTGELFF.

The rearrangement joins TRBV6-2 or TRBV6-3 to TRBJ2-1; D ambiguous. V was cut by 4 bases and J by 3 bases, with 10 bases left in between. Looked up from germline, CDR1 is MNHEY and CDR2 is SVGEGT. This CDR3 comprises 14 residues. CDR3 in amino acids: CASSWTSFYNEQFF. The CDR3, as DNA: TGTGCCAGCAGTTGGACCAGCTTCTACAATGAGCAGTTCTTC.

In this sample, this clonotype is medium-sized. The chain is built from TRBV5-1 and TRBJ1-6; TRBD1 might be the D (5 bases). V shed 0 bases and J shed 9 bases, with 13 bases lying between them. The germline V gene encodes CDR1 SGHRS and CDR2 YFSETQ. The CDR3 sequence is 15 residues long. CDR3 bases: TGCGCCAGCAGCTTGGCCCAGGGCTCGGGTTCACCCCTCCACTTT. Its translation is CASSLAQGSGSPLHF. Full variable domain (outside the CDR3, taken from reference TRBV5-1 and TRBJ1-6): KAGVTQTPRYLIKTRGQQVTLSCSPISGHRSVSWYQQTPGQGLQFLFEYFSETQRNKGNFPGRFSGRQFSNSRSEMNVSTLELGDSALYLCASSLAQGSGSPLHFGNGTRLTVT.

This clonotype was found many times. V is TRBV20-1 and J is TRBJ2-4; D is unresolved. The CDR3 sequence is 14 residues long. Germline V gene sequence: CDR1 DFQATT, CDR2 SNEGSKA (reference sequence). V lost 3 bases, J lost 2 bases, and 11 bases lay in between. The CDR3 nucleotides read TGCAGTGCTAGTCTTGGGCTGTCCAAAAACATTCAGTACTTC. It translates to CSASLGLSKNIQYF.

In its sample, this clonotype was seen many times. The rearrangement joins TRBV14 to TRBJ1-1, with D tentatively TRBD1 (5 bases). V lost 3 bases to trimming and J lost 7 bases, with 9 bases between them. Germline V gives CDR1 SGHDN, CDR2 FVKESK. CDR3 length: 12 amino acids. CDR3: CASSQSGIEAFF. CDR3 sequence (DNA): TGTGCCAGCAGCCAGTCAGGGATTGAAGCTTTCTTT.

The chain uses TRBV19 and TRBJ2-1; 7 bases map to TRBD2. The germline V gene has CDR1 LNHDA and CDR2 SQIVND (reference sequence). This CDR3 has 14 residues. The V gene end was trimmed by 6 bases and the J gene end by 7 bases; junction bases not matched to a gene: 9. In DNA form, the CDR3 reads TGTGCCAGTAGGATTAGCGGGTCATTAAATGAGCAGTTCTTC. It translates to CASRISGSLNEQFF.

At least ten counts were recorded for this clonotype. This chain uses TRBV18 with TRBJ2-1, with TRBD1 matching 7 bases. The CDR3 length is 15 residues. V was clipped by 5 bases and J by 7 bases; unmatched bases: 11. The V gene's germline CDR1 is KGHSH and CDR2 LQKENI. DNA for the CDR3: TGTGCCAGCTCATATTCAGGGGGATTGGTTAATGAGCAGTTCTTC. It is translated as CASSYSGGLVNEQFF.

This clonotype was recorded many times. The chain is built from TRBV20-1 and TRBJ2-3; D may correspond to TRBD1 or TRBD2 (5 bases each). Trimming cost V 0 bases and J 2 bases, with 15 bases left between them. CDR1 and CDR2 from the germline V gene are DFQATT and SNEGSKA (reference sequence). The CDR3 covers 16 residues. CDR3 sequence (DNA): TGCAGTGCTAGAGATCATACGGAGGACACCACAGATACGCAGTATTTT. Translated, it gives CSARDHTEDTTDTQYF.

This clonotype was recorded at least ten times. In nucleotides, the CDR3 is TGTGCCAGCAGCTTGGCCTTTTTTTCAGGGGCTAACTATGGCTACACCTTC. It specifies CASSLAFFSGANYGYTF. J is TRBJ1-2 and V is TRBV5-6; D is possibly TRBD1 (6 bases). The germline gives CDR1 SGHDT, CDR2 YYEEEE. The CDR3 runs to 17 residues. V lost 0 bases and J lost 0, with 15 bases in between. Filled out from reference TRBV5-6 and TRBJ1-2, the complete variable domain reads DAGVTQSPTHLIKTRGQQVTLRCSPKSGHDTVSWYQQALGQGPQFIFQYYEEEERQRGNFPDRFSGHQFPNYSSELNVNALLLGDSALYLCASSLAFFSGANYGYTFGSGTRLTVV.

This clonotype was recorded at least ten times. This chain links TRBV29-1 with TRBJ1-4, with D unclear. This CDR3 region has 14 residues. CDR1 is SQVTM, CDR2 ANQGSEA, per germline. V was clipped by 6 bases and J by 0 bases, with 11 bases between them. The CDR3 DNA reads TGCAGCGTCGGATGGGGATCAACTAATGAAAAACTGTTTTTT. Protein sequence: CSVGWGSTNEKLFF. The complete variable domain, with remaining parts taken from reference TRBV29-1 and TRBJ1-4, reads SAVISQKPSRDICQRGTSLTIQCQVDSQVTMMFWYRQQPGQSLTLIATANQGSEATYESGFVIDKFPISRPNLTFSTLTVSNMSPEDSSIYLCSVGWGSTNEKLFFGSGTQLSVL.

The sample holds many counts of this clonotype. The gene calls are TRBV11-2 and TRBJ1-4; D not resolved. V was pared by 1 base and J by 7 bases, with 7 bases between. This CDR3 spans 13 amino acids. From germline, CDR1 is SGHAT and CDR2 FQNNGV. CDR3 in DNA: TGTGCCAGCAGCTTAGGCCTGATTGAAAAACTGTTTTTT. Amino acid sequence: CASSLGLIEKLFF.

This clonotype qualifies as medium-sized. V gene TRBV9 combines with J gene TRBJ2-2; no firm D call. Germline CDR1 and CDR2: SGDLS and YYNGEE. This CDR3 is built from 14 residues. Trimming stripped 0 bases from V and 5 bases from J, with 8 bases between. CDR3 DNA sequence: TGTGCCAGCAGCGTAGGGACGCAAACCGGGGAGCTGTTTTTT. Translating gives CASSVGTQTGELFF.

V is TRBV11-2 and J is TRBJ2-2; 8 bases are a match to TRBD2. Germline values: CDR1 SGHAT, CDR2 FQNNGV. The CDR3 length is 17 residues. V dropped 0 bases and J dropped 3; count of bases not matched to a gene: 6. CDR3 sequence (DNA): TGTGCCAGCAGCTTAGAGGGACTAGAGACCGACACCGGGGAGCTGTTTTTT. It specifies CASSLEGLETDTGELFF.

Points on this clonotype: A far larger clone lies a single base away; this is likely a read error. The rearrangement joins TRBV7-9 to TRBJ1-1, with D perhaps TRBD1 (5 bases). Germline V lookup: CDR1 SEHNR, CDR2 FQNEAQ (reference sequence). The CDR3 sequence is 13 residues long. The chain's CDR3 is CASSYRLNTESFF. The CDR3 DNA follows: TGTGCCAGCAGCTACAGGTTGAACACTGAATCTTTCTTT.

A remark on this clonotype: A much larger clone lies a single base off, so this may be a read error. CDR3 residues: CASSGSRRGQETQYF. The CDR3 coding sequence is TGTGCCAGCAGCGGATCCCGACGGGGTCAAGAGACCCAGTACTTC. This chain uses TRBV5-5 with TRBJ2-5, with D tentatively TRBD2 (5 bases). This CDR3 is 15 amino acids long. V lost 4 bases and J lost 2, with 15 bases in between. The germline V gene has CDR1 SGHKS and CDR2 YYEKEE (reference sequence).

This clonotype showed up many times. The genes are TRBV4-1 and TRBJ2-5; TRBD1 or TRBD2 may be the D gene (5 bases each). CDR3 size: 16 residues. Per germline, CDR1 MGHRA and CDR2 YSYEKL. With 1 base removed from V and 4 bases from J, the gap between germline ends came to 16 bases. CDR3 sequence reads: CASSQVGTNRGETQYF. In nucleotides, the CDR3 is TGCGCCAGCAGCCAAGTGGGGACGAACCGGGGAGAGACCCAGTACTTC.

This clonotype was observed many times. The chain combines TRBV5-1 with TRBJ2-2, with 7 bases matching TRBD1. The germline V gene has CDR1 SGHRS and CDR2 YFSETQ. The CDR3 is 17 residues long. Germline trimming cut 0 bases from V and 4 bases from J; bases unmatched to any gene: 9. CDR3 protein: CASSLVPTGAGTGELFF. The CDR3 DNA reads TGCGCCAGCAGCTTGGTTCCTACAGGGGCGGGCACCGGGGAGCTGTTTTTT.

By sample share, this clonotype is medium-sized. This sequence joins TRBV11-3 and TRBJ1-1; 7 nucleotides match TRBD1. The CDR3 runs 14 residues. Germline V gene lookup returns CDR1 SGHNT and CDR2 YENEEA. Trimming cost V 3 bases and J 5 bases; bases outside gene matches: 6. CDR3 in DNA: TGTGCCAGCAGCTTGGAAGGACAGGCGACTGAAGCTTTCTTT. Protein product: CASSLEGQATEAFF.